These 7 T cell receptor beta chains were all obtained from the same sample, sequenced in a study of cytomegalovirus exposure and HLA in healthy donors. 60 Vbeta and 13 Jbeta primers were used in PCR. Clones were sequenced by immunoSEQ multiplex PCR, and TCRdb holds only the in-frame ones, with some missing. The data hold under 100,000 clones, with over 75% observed a single time. Source material: PBMCs. The receptors stem from a boy between 10 and 17 years old in good health and CMV-seronegative.

This clone is a singleton in its sample. V is TRBV30 and J is TRBJ1-6; TRBD1 agrees at 11 bases. The CDR3 has 16 residues. The trim removed 2 bases at V and 3 bases at J, leaving 3 bases unmatched. Looked up from germline, CDR1 is GTSNPN and CDR2 is SVGIG (reference sequence). Here the CDR3 reads CAWSSGQGVYNSPLHF. The CDR3 DNA sequence: TGTGCCTGGAGTTCGGGACAGGGGGTCTATAATTCACCCCTCCACTTT. Based on the CDR3 plus reference TRBV30 and TRBJ1-6, the full variable domain is SQTIHQWPATLVQPVGSPLSLECTVEGTSNPNLYWYRQAAGRGLQLLFYSVGIGQISSEVPQNLSASRPQDRQFILSSKKLLLSDSGFYLCAWSSGQGVYNSPLHFGNGTRLTVT.

The chain combines TRBV4-1 with TRBJ1-2, with TRBD1 as a possible D gene (6 bases). The CDR3 has 16 amino acids. Trimming shortened V by 0 bases and J by 0 bases, and 11 bases separated the two germline ends. Germline assignment: CDR1 MGHRA and CDR2 YSYEKL. The CDR3 sequence is CASSQDWAGANYGYTF. DNA of the CDR3: TGCGCCAGCAGCCAAGATTGGGCAGGGGCTAACTATGGCTACACCTTC.

CDR3 DNA sequence: TGTGCCAGCAGCCCCCGCCCCGGGGAAAAACTGTTTTTT. This gives the protein CASSPRPGEKLFF. V gene TRBV7-9 combines with J gene TRBJ1-4; D remains ambiguous. The germline CDR1 and CDR2 sequences are SEHNR and FQNEAQ (reference sequence). The CDR3 spans 13 residues. V was shortened by 5 bases and J by 8 bases, with 12 bases between the two germline ends.

This clone showed up just once. The V and J genes are TRBV5-1 and TRBJ2-7; D gene unclear. Germline assignment: CDR1 SGHRS and CDR2 YFSETQ. With 2 bases removed from V and 0 bases from J, the gap between germline ends came to 9 bases. This CDR3 has 14 residues. The CDR3 here is CASSLPGSSYEQYF. The DNA of the CDR3 is TGCGCCAGCAGCTTACCAGGAAGCTCCTACGAGCAGTACTTC.

This sequence joins TRBV28 and TRBJ1-5, with 7 bases that match TRBD1. The V and J ends lost 3 bases and 6 bases, in that order; junction bases with no gene match: 5. The CDR3 is 14 amino acids. From germline, CDR1 is MDHEN and CDR2 SYDVKM. CDR3 nucleotides: TGTGCCAGCAGTTTCGGGACAGCTAGTCAGCCCCAGCATTTT. Translating it yields CASSFGTASQPQHF.

This chain links TRBV11-2 with TRBJ1-4; 7 nucleotides match TRBD1. Losses at the gene ends were 3 bases for V and 4 bases for J; bases not matched to a gene: 11. Germline CDR1 and CDR2: SGHAT and FQNNGV. The CDR3 loop spans 17 amino acids. The CDR3 here is CASSFSDRSRVNEKLFF. The CDR3 DNA follows: TGTGCCAGCAGCTTCTCGGACAGGTCCCGAGTTAATGAAAAACTGTTTTTT.

This chain links TRBV14 with TRBJ2-5, with 12 bases that match TRBD1. From germline, CDR1 is SGHDN and CDR2 FVKESK. Trimming removed 0 bases from V and 5 bases from J; junction bases left unmatched: 10. The CDR3 length is 18 residues. CDR3 nucleotide sequence: TGTGCCAGCAGCCAAGATCTCGGGACAGGGGGCCGGCCTGAGACCCAGTACTTC. Protein sequence: CASSQDLGTGGRPETQYF.